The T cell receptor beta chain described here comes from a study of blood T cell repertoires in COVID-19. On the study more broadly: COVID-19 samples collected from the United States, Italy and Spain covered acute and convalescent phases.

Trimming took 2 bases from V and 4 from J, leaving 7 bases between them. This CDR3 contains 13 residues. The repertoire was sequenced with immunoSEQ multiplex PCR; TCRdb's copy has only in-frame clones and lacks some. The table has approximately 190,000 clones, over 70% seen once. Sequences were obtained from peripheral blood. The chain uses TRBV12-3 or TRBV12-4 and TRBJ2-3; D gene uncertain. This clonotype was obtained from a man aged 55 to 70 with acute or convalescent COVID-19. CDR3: CASSLIPADTQYF. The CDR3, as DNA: TGTGCCAGCAGTTTAATCCCTGCAGATACGCAGTATTTT.